This TCR beta chain was documented in a study of shared clonotypes between healthy human individuals. Sequenced by immunoSEQ multiplex PCR; TCRdb stores in-frame clones only, minus some. Found here are about 960,000 clones, approximately 80% of them singletons; the top ten hold nearly 1.5%. Germline V gives CDR1 SGDLS, CDR2 YYNGEE. This CDR3 is 14 amino acids long. The ends were cut back, 3 bases at V and 7 bases at J, with 13 bases in the middle. Sequencing was carried out using memory CD4+ T cells sorted from blood. Subset meaning: CD45RA-negative fraction. The receptor was isolated from a man aged 18 to 30 in good health. The chain couples TRBV9 to TRBJ2-2, with D uncertain. The CDR3 here is CASSAWAVNGELFF. The CDR3 DNA follows: TGTGCCAGCAGCGCCTGGGCCGTAAACGGGGAGCTGTTTTTT.